The 17 T cell receptor beta chains below were found in one sample sequenced in a study of OX40 agonist ivuxolimab in advanced cancers. Receptor libraries were prepared by the immunoSEQ multiplex PCR assay. TCRdb limited this immuneACCESS table to in-frame rearrangements with V and J called. A share of clones is missing; checked studies link under half to unresolved V genes, and the rest is unexplained. The sample table lists tens of thousands of clones, roughly 90% of them with a count of one. Roughly 10% of the sample is in the top ten clones. The sequenced sample was CD4+ or CD8+ T cells sorted from blood, obtained in a trial of the OX40 agonist ivuxolimab. Receptors were obtained from an adult with an advanced solid tumor such as melanoma, head and neck, liver or kidney cancer.

The V gene is TRBV10-1, the J gene TRBJ2-1; 12 positions agree with TRBD2. Germline V gives CDR1 WNHNN, CDR2 SYGVQD (reference sequence). The V segment lost 6 bases and the J segment 10 bases; nucleotides outside the gene matches: 13. The CDR3 extends over 16 amino acids. CDR3 DNA: TGCGCCAGCAGCGGTACTAGCGGGGGGACTACAATGGAGCAGTTCTTC. It is translated as CASSGTSGGTTMEQFF.

The chain carries TRBV14 and TRBJ2-7; the D gene could be TRBD1 or TRBD2 (5 bases each). Germline CDR1 is SGHDN and CDR2 is FVKESK. V lost 4 bases, J lost 4 bases, and 14 bases lay in between. This CDR3 region has 14 residues. The CDR3 region has the DNA TGTGCCAGCAGCCCATTCTCGGGACCGTACGAGCAGTACTTC. It yields the protein CASSPFSGPYEQYF.

This clone was recorded only once. The chain combines TRBV6-6 with TRBJ2-1, with 7 bases matching TRBD1. Trimming took 2 bases from V and 2 from J; bases not matched to a gene: 3. Germline CDR1 and CDR2: MNHNY and SVGAGI (reference sequence). The CDR3 length is 15 residues. Written as DNA, the CDR3 is TGTGCCAGCAGTTACGCGCAGGGGGCCTACAATGAGCAGTTCTTC. Its translation: CASSYAQGAYNEQFF.

This clone has just one count. The genes are TRBV30 and TRBJ2-7; D is uncertain. Germline CDR1 and CDR2: GTSNPN and SVGIG (reference sequence). The CDR3 length is 12 residues. V dropped 1 base and J dropped 7 bases, with 11 bases sitting between them. The CDR3 coding sequence is TGTGCCTGGAGTGAGGTCACCTTGGAGCAGTACTTC. This codes for CAWSEVTLEQYF.

This CDR3 is CASSGVEKRTYFYEQYV. CDR3 in DNA: TGTGCCAGCAGTGGGGTTGAGAAGAGGACATACTTCTACGAGCAGTACGTC. The chain combines TRBV6-1 with TRBJ2-7; tentatively, D is TRBD1 (5 bases). The CDR3 sequence is 17 residues long. V shed 4 bases and J shed 3 bases, with 22 bases lying between them. Germline V gene data show CDR1 as MNHNS and CDR2 as SASEGT.

This sequence joins TRBV7-9 and TRBJ1-2; D remains ambiguous. V lost 5 bases and J 5 bases, leaving 12 bases between the germline ends. The CDR3 has 13 amino acids. Germline V gene data show CDR1 as SEHNR and CDR2 as FQNEAQ (reference sequence). The CDR3 here is CASSPATAYGYTF. The CDR3 DNA reads TGTGCCAGCAGCCCAGCAACAGCGTATGGCTACACCTTC.

The rearrangement joins TRBV27 to TRBJ2-2; D unresolved. This CDR3 is 13 amino acids long. The germline V gene encodes CDR1 MNHEY and CDR2 SMNVEV (reference sequence). V lost 5 bases to trimming and J lost 7 bases, with 11 bases between them. CDR3 DNA sequence: TGTGCCAGCAGTGTGACCGTGAGCGGGGAGCTGTTTTTT. It codes for CASSVTVSGELFF.

This clone is medium-sized by share. The genes are TRBV16 and TRBJ2-2; TRBD1 matches 7 bases. The ends lost 3 bases at V and 4 bases at J; junction bases unmatched: 5. This CDR3 spans 15 amino acids. Germline CDR1 reads KGHSY; CDR2 reads FQNENV. This CDR3 is CASSHNDRATGELFF. The CDR3 DNA reads TGTGCCAGCAGCCACAATGACAGGGCCACCGGGGAGCTGTTTTTT.

The chain combines TRBV11-2 with TRBJ1-2; no clear D. The ends were cut back, 2 bases at V and 8 bases at J, with 18 bases in the middle. The CDR3 is 15 amino acids. Germline loops: CDR1 SGHAT, CDR2 FQNNGV. The CDR3: CASSLQFRSPRGYTF. For the CDR3, the DNA is TGTGCCAGCAGCTTACAGTTTAGGAGCCCGCGGGGCTACACCTTC.

The chain joins TRBV27 to TRBJ2-3; D remains ambiguous. The CDR3 is made up of 13 amino acids. V lost 2 bases and J lost 6, with 9 bases in between. The germline CDR1 and CDR2 sequences are MNHEY and SMNVEV (reference sequence). This CDR3 is CASSLHRADTQYF. The CDR3 DNA sequence: TGTGCCAGCAGTTTACACCGCGCTGATACGCAGTATTTT.

This chain uses TRBV6-6 with TRBJ1-5; possible D gene TRBD1, 6 bases. Germline V CDR1 and CDR2: MNHNY, SVGAGI (reference sequence). The CDR3 is 14 amino acids. CDR3 loop: CAHGGGPDGQPQHF. Here the CDR3 DNA reads TGTGCTCATGGGGGCGGGCCGGACGGTCAGCCCCAGCATTTT.

This chain uses TRBV28 with TRBJ1-2, with TRBD1 as a possible D gene (5 bases). The CDR3 loop spans 15 amino acids. V lost 1 base and J lost 4, with 13 bases in between. Germline V gene lookup returns CDR1 MDHEN and CDR2 SYDVKM. The CDR3: CASSLLYGGGYGYTF. The DNA of the CDR3 is TGTGCCAGCAGTTTATTATACGGGGGGGGCTATGGCTACACCTTC.

The chain joins TRBV28 to TRBJ2-2; 8 bases are a match to TRBD2. From germline, CDR1 is MDHEN and CDR2 SYDVKM. Trimming took 8 bases from V and 5 from J; bases not matched to a gene: 7. The CDR3 has 14 amino acids. DNA of the CDR3: TGTGCCAGCTCTCCAAGCGGGGGAACCGGGGAGCTGTTTTTT. Translation: CASSPSGGTGELFF.

J is TRBJ2-1 and V is TRBV29-1; unclear D gene. This CDR3 spans 14 amino acids. Germline V gene data show CDR1 as SQVTM and CDR2 as ANQGSEA. Trimming cost V 4 bases and J 8 bases, with 18 bases left between them. CDR3 loop: CSVGARRNVDEQFF. The CDR3, as DNA: TGCAGCGTTGGTGCCCGACGAAATGTGGATGAGCAGTTCTTC.

This clone was observed a single time. The V call is TRBV19, the J call TRBJ2-1, with 7 positions matching TRBD2. The germline CDR1 and CDR2 sequences are LNHDA and SQIVND (reference sequence). The CDR3 length is 17 residues. Trimming took 0 bases from V and 5 from J; bases not matched to a gene: 10. The CDR3 DNA reads TGTGCCAGTAGTATAGATGGAGAGGTAGCGGGTGACAATGAGCAGTTCTTC. This gives the protein CASSIDGEVAGDNEQFF.

V is TRBV7-2 and J is TRBJ1-2; D is perhaps TRBD1 (6 bases). V was clipped by 4 bases and J by 1 base, with 25 bases between them. The CDR3 covers 19 residues. Germline values: CDR1 SGHTA, CDR2 FQGNSA. In DNA form, the CDR3 reads TGTGCCAGCAGCTCCGCCTCCGGACAGCTGGGGGTTTATAACTATGGCTACACCTTC. Residues: CASSSASGQLGVYNYGYTF.

V is TRBV7-6 and J is TRBJ2-3; 7 positions agree with TRBD2. CDR1 and CDR2 (germline): SGHVS, FNYEAQ. This CDR3 region has 15 residues. Trimming at V came to 1 base and at J to 4 bases, leaving 5 bases not matched to a gene. CDR3 sequence (DNA): TGTGCCAGCAGCTTAGTGGCGGGAGCGTCAGATACGCAGTATTTT. Amino acids: CASSLVAGASDTQYF. The complete variable domain, with remaining parts taken from reference TRBV7-6 and TRBJ2-3, reads GAGVSQSPRYKVTKRGQDVALRCDPISGHVSLYWYRQALGQGPEFLTYFNYEAQQDKSGLPNDRFSAERPEGSISTLTIQRTEQRDSAMYRCASSLVAGASDTQYFGPGTRLTVL.